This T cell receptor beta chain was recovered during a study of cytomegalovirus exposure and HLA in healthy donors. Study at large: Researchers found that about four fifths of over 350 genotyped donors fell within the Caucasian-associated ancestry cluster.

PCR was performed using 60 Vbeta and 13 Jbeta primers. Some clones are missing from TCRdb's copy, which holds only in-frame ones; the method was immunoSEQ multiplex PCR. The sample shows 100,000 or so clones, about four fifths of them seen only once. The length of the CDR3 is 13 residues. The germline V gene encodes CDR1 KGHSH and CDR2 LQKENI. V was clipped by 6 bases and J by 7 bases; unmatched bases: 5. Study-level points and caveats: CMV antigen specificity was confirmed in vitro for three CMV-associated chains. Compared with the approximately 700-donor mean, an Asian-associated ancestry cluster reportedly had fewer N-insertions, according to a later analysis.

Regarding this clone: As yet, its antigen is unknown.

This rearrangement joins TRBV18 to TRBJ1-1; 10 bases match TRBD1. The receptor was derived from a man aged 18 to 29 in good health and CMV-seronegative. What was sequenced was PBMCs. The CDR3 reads CASSPGQGNEAFF. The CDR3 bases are TGTGCCAGCTCCCCGGGACAGGGGAATGAAGCTTTCTTT. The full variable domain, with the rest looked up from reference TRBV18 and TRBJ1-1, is NAGVMQNPRHLVRRRGQEARLRCSPMKGHSHVYWYRQLPEEGLKFMVYLQKENIIDESGMPKERFSAEFPKEGPSILRIQQVVRGDSAAYFCASSPGQGNEAFFGQGTRLTVV.